Each of the 25 T cell receptor beta chains below was sequenced from the same sample in a study of blood T cells in healthy people across ages. The authors ran a second PCR of about 6 to 11 cycles using a sample-barcoded 5' primer and a J-beta primer mix. TCRdb passed the 5' RACE reads through MiXCR, listing each CDR3 protein once. The sample consists of hundreds of thousands of distinct CDR3 sequences, approximately 43% of them appearing once. Input material: blood. The receptors here all came from a woman in her fifties or sixties in good health.

This chain connects TRBV2 to TRBJ2-2; the D gene is possibly TRBD1 (6 bases). V was shortened by 6 bases and J by 1 base, with 9 bases between the two germline ends. The CDR3 sequence is 14 residues long. Germline V gives CDR1 SNHLY, CDR2 FYNNEI. CDR3 sequence: CASRRTVNTGELFF. The CDR3 bases are TGTGCCAGCAGGAGGACAGTGAACACCGGGGAGCTGTTTTTT.

This clonotype was seen many times. The CDR3 sequence: CASSYSNPLGGGGFEQYF. CDR3 coding DNA: TGTGCCAGCAGTTACTCGAATCCTTTGGGGGGGGGCGGATTCGAGCAGTACTTC. V usage is TRBV6-5 and J usage is TRBJ2-7; TRBD2 is a possible D gene (7 bases). Between the trimmed V and J ends, which lost 0 bases and 6 bases, there was a span of 24 bases. Per the germline V gene, CDR1 is MNHEY and CDR2 is SVGAGI. The CDR3 has 18 amino acids.

This clonotype showed up many times. The chain uses TRBV7-3 and TRBJ2-2, with D hard to call. Per germline, CDR1 SGHTA and CDR2 FQGTGA. Trimming left V 4 bases short and J 2 bases short, with 2 bases between. This CDR3 comprises 12 residues. CDR3 amino acids: CASSSNTGELFF. In DNA, the CDR3 is TGTGCCAGCAGCTCCAACACCGGGGAGCTGTTTTTT.

The chain carries TRBV20-1 and TRBJ2-3; 7 bases match TRBD1. V trimming: 7 bases; J trimming: 3 bases; junction bases outside the gene matches: 13. Germline assignment: CDR1 DFQATT and CDR2 SNEGSKA (reference sequence). This CDR3 is built from 15 residues. As DNA, the CDR3 is TGCAGTGGCCACCGGACTTCAGGGGGAACAGATACGCAGTATTTT. This gives the protein CSGHRTSGGTDTQYF.

As concerns this clonotype: One end of the junction fails to match germline, which may point to a read error. The chain's CDR3 is CASSHDTGQGDTRELFF. The CDR3 DNA reads TGTGCCAGCAGCCACGACACTGGACAGGGGGACACCAGGGAGCTGTTTTTT. The rearrangement links TRBV4-2 to TRBJ2-2, with 10 bases aligning to TRBD1. The length of the CDR3 is 17 residues. Germline lookup yields CDR1 LGHNA and CDR2 YNFKEQ.

The chain employs TRBV28 and TRBJ1-5, with TRBD1 identical over 9 bases. V lost 5 bases and J lost 7; bases outside the gene matches: 18. The CDR3 consists of 18 residues. Germline CDR1 and CDR2: MDHEN and SYDVKM. The CDR3 DNA reads TGTGCCAGCAGTCCTAACAAATCCGGGACAGGGATTAGGCAGCCCCAGCATTTT. Translated: CASSPNKSGTGIRQPQHF.

The V call is TRBV9, the J call TRBJ2-4; D assignment may be TRBD1 or TRBD2 (6 bases each). The end of the DNA aligns better with TRBJ2-7, so the J call may be wrong. The CDR3 runs to 14 residues. Germline values: CDR1 SGDLS, CDR2 YYNGEE. The CDR3 DNA reads as TGTGCCAGCAGCGTATTGGGAAAGGGGGGCGAGCAGTACTTC. This sequence encodes CASSVLGKGGEQYF.

The V call is TRBV18, the J call TRBJ2-7; D tentatively reads TRBD1 or TRBD2 (5 bases each). The DNA end is a closer match to TRBJ2-5, so the J assignment may be wrong. Germline V gene data show CDR1 as KGHSH and CDR2 as LQKENI. This CDR3 spans 14 amino acids. This chain's CDR3 is CASSPGTRPETQYF. CDR3 coding DNA: TGTGCCAGCTCCCCCGGGACGCGACCTGAGACCCAGTACTTC.

This clonotype has just one count. A read error may be the cause here, since a much bigger clone is one base away. This rearrangement joins TRBV6-6 to TRBJ1-4, with 9 bases fitting TRBD1. CDR1 is MNHNY and CDR2 is SVGAGI in the germline V gene (reference sequence). CDR3 size: 14 residues. With 6 bases clipped from V and 5 bases from J, the junction kept 4 bases outside the gene matches. The CDR3 here is CASSADRGNEKLFF. CDR3 DNA: TGTGCCAGCAGCGCTGACAGGGGGAATGAAAAACTGTTTTTT.

V usage is TRBV25-1 and J usage is TRBJ1-1, with unresolved D. The CDR3 extends over 12 amino acids. Trimming removed 5 bases at V and 7 bases at J, with 11 bases between. CDR1 and CDR2 (germline): MGHDK, SYGVNS. The CDR3 region is CASSSRSLEAFF. In DNA, the CDR3 is TGTGCCAGCAGTTCCCGCAGTCTTGAAGCTTTCTTT.

This clonotype was picked up a small number of times. The chain links TRBV4-2 to TRBJ2-7, with D perhaps being TRBD1 or TRBD2 (6 bases each). Germline CDR1 and CDR2: LGHNA and YNFKEQ. The CDR3 contains 14 residues. The germline V and J ends were trimmed by 4 bases and 6 bases, with 16 bases remaining between them. The CDR3 sequence is CASSPPGALIEQYF. In DNA form, the CDR3 reads TGTGCCAGCAGCCCCCCGGGGGCGCTAATCGAGCAGTACTTC.

This clonotype was seen a handful of times. The chain uses TRBV15 and TRBJ2-5; D remains ambiguous. V gave up 1 base and J gave up 3 bases, with 9 bases separating them. CDR1 is LNHNV, CDR2 YYDKDF, per germline (reference sequence). The CDR3 extends over 14 amino acids. CDR3 amino acids: CATSRGVVEETQYF. CDR3 sequence (DNA): TGTGCCACCAGCAGAGGGGTGGTTGAAGAGACCCAGTACTTC.

Notes on this clonotype: One junction end does not reproduce the germline sequence, and a read error may be involved. The chain links TRBV28 to TRBJ2-3; D is undetermined. Germline CDR1 is MDHEN and CDR2 is SYDVKM. This CDR3 comprises 15 residues. The chain's CDR3 is CASSLRSENIDTQYF. DNA for the CDR3: TGCGCCAGCAGTTTAAGGAGCGAGAATATAGATACGCAGTATTTT.

The V and J genes are TRBV12-3 or TRBV12-4 and TRBJ1-5; the D is unclear. This CDR3 spans 15 amino acids. V lost 6 bases and J lost 4, with 16 bases in between. CDR3 in DNA: TGTGCCAGCAGACCTCAGGCTCTCGAGAATCAGCCCCAGCATTTT. It translates to CASRPQALENQPQHF.

This clonotype was counted a few times. The chain combines TRBV6-2 or TRBV6-3 with TRBJ2-5; D is uncertain. Between the trimmed V and J ends, which lost 3 bases and 1 base, there was a span of 9 bases. CDR3 length: 14 residues. The germline CDR1 and CDR2 sequences are MNHEY and SVGEGT. Here the CDR3 reads CASSYLGIQETQYF. CDR3 DNA sequence: TGTGCCAGCAGTTATTTGGGGATCCAAGAGACCCAGTACTTC.

The gene calls are TRBV20-1 and TRBJ2-7; D is perhaps TRBD1 or TRBD2 (6 bases each). The germline V gene encodes CDR1 DFQATT and CDR2 SNEGSKA (reference sequence). V shed 3 bases and J shed 4 bases, with 22 bases lying between them. This CDR3 contains 16 residues. CDR3 protein: CSASVTWGASPYEQYF. The CDR3 DNA follows: TGCAGTGCTAGTGTTACATGGGGGGCGTCTCCTTACGAGCAGTACTTC.

This chain joins TRBV11-2 and TRBJ2-5; D not resolved. V lost 5 bases, J lost 13 bases, and 11 bases lay in between. Germline V gene data show CDR1 as SGHAT and CDR2 as FQNNGV. The CDR3 contains 10 residues. The CDR3: CASSQGSVYF. CDR3 nucleotide sequence: TGTGCCAGCAGCCAAGGGTCGGTGTACTTC.

This clonotype was counted only a few times. This chain connects TRBV4-1 to TRBJ2-1, with 9 bases identical to TRBD2. This CDR3 is built from 16 residues. Looked up from germline, CDR1 is MGHRA and CDR2 is YSYEKL. The J segment lost 1 base and the V segment lost 1 base, leaving 2 bases of the junction unmatched. CDR3 in amino acids: CASSQGLAVSYNEQFF. CDR3 in DNA: TGCGCCAGCAGCCAAGGACTAGCGGTTTCCTACAATGAGCAGTTCTTC.

J is TRBJ2-7 and V is TRBV7-2; TRBD2 aligns across 7 bases. V lost 0 bases, J lost 6 bases, and 5 bases stayed unmatched. Germline V gene sequence: CDR1 SGHTA, CDR2 FQGNSA. The CDR3 extends over 14 amino acids. CDR3 region: CASSLARPGGEQYF. In nucleotides, the CDR3 is TGTGCCAGCAGCTTAGCAAGGCCGGGGGGCGAGCAGTACTTC.

V and J are TRBV29-1 and TRBJ2-1; no reliable D call. CDR1 SQVTM and CDR2 ANQGSEA come from the germline V gene. CDR3 length equals 16 residues. With 3 bases removed from V and 0 bases from J, the gap between germline ends came to 15 bases. The CDR3 DNA follows: TGCAGCGTTGACCTGTATGTCGGTAGCTCCTACAATGAGCAGTTCTTC. As protein: CSVDLYVGSSYNEQFF.

This chain connects TRBV7-2 to TRBJ2-7; D is unclear. Germline loops: CDR1 SGHTA, CDR2 FQGNSA. CDR3 size: 16 residues. Trimming shortened V by 1 base and J by 6 bases, and 19 bases separated the two germline ends. In DNA, the CDR3 is TGTGCCAGCAGCTTAGTTAGTGCCGTCCTCGCCCCCGAGCAGTACTTC. As protein: CASSLVSAVLAPEQYF.

V gene TRBV6-5 combines with J gene TRBJ2-7; TRBD1 is a possible D gene (6 bases). V was shortened by 4 bases and J by 6 bases, with 22 bases between the two germline ends. This CDR3 spans 16 amino acids. The germline V gene encodes CDR1 MNHEY and CDR2 SVGAGI. CDR3 sequence: CASSSVLTGTLAEQYF. The CDR3 coding sequence is TGTGCCAGCAGTTCCGTATTAACAGGGACCCTGGCCGAGCAGTACTTC.

V usage is TRBV28 and J usage is TRBJ2-1, with 14 bases lining up with TRBD2. With 5 bases clipped from V and 6 bases from J, the junction kept 12 bases outside the gene matches. The V gene's germline CDR1 is MDHEN and CDR2 SYDVKM. The CDR3 runs to 18 residues. The CDR3 coding sequence is TGTGCCAGCAGTGCTCTCGAGGGACTAGCGGGAGTACTCAATGAGCAGTTCTTC. Translating it yields CASSALEGLAGVLNEQFF.

A word on this clonotype: A read error may explain this, as a much larger clone is one base away. The CDR3 bases are TGTGCTAGGGCTCCCCGGGCCCACAATGAGCAGTTCTTC. This sequence encodes CARAPRAHNEQFF. This chain connects TRBV12-5 to TRBJ2-1; no clear D gene. This CDR3 has 13 amino acids. The germline V gene encodes CDR1 LGHNT and CDR2 FRNRAP. V lost 9 bases to trimming and J lost 5 bases, with 14 bases between them.

The J gene is TRBJ1-5, the V gene TRBV20-1, with TRBD1 as a possible D gene (5 bases). The germline gives CDR1 DFQATT, CDR2 SNEGSKA (reference sequence). Trimming removed 0 bases at V and 3 bases at J, with 15 bases between. The CDR3 contains 16 residues. CDR3 in DNA: TGCAGTGCTAGAGATTACCAGGGAGGGAACAATCAGCCCCAGCATTTT. Its protein product is CSARDYQGGNNQPQHF.